This record covers a single T cell receptor (beta chain). Trimming left V 0 bases short and J 1 base short, with 5 bases between. CDR3 length equals 13 residues. CDR1 is SGHKS, CDR2 YYEKEE, per germline (reference sequence). This entry belongs to a study of T cell changes during pregnancy in multiple sclerosis. The table came from immunoSEQ multiplex PCR; TCRdb's copy has only in-frame clones and leaves some out. The table records roughly 62,000 clones, 80% to 90% of them present only once. The chain couples TRBV5-5 to TRBJ2-7; perhaps TRBD2 as D (5 bases). The specimen was peripheral blood, collected in the first trimester of pregnancy. This TCR came from a female donor with multiple sclerosis, enrolled in a pregnancy study. The CDR3 DNA is TGTGCCAGCAGCTTGGTAGCGTCCTACGAGCAGTACTTC. This translates into CASSLVASYEQYF.